This T cell receptor beta chain was captured in a study of blood T cells in healthy people across ages. Sample donors were healthy Caucasian individuals that came from Russia, aged roughly 6 to 100. Each sample gave at least 6 million isolated PBMCs. It was with a sample-barcoded 5' primer and a J-beta primer mix that a second PCR of roughly 7 to 12 cycles was run. TCRdb re-called the 5' RACE reads through MiXCR, storing one row per CDR3 protein. The sample includes more than 650,000 distinct CDR3 sequences, about a fifth seen only once; the top ten take around a fifth. To note about this clonotype: As yet, its antigen is unknown.

The germline gives CDR1 MGHRA, CDR2 YSYEKL. The CDR3 spans 15 residues. General study findings and limits: The recorded TCR beta diversity per million T cells decreased in a roughly linear manner with age.

This clonotype originated in a man aged 65 to 79 in good health. The sample was blood. This rearrangement joins TRBV4-1 to TRBJ2-5; D is unclear. The DNA matches TRBJ2-7 better at its end, which makes the J call doubtful. The DNA of the CDR3 is TGCGCCAGCAGCCAAGATTATTCGAGTTCCTACGAGCAGTACTTC. This encodes CASSQDYSSSYEQYF.